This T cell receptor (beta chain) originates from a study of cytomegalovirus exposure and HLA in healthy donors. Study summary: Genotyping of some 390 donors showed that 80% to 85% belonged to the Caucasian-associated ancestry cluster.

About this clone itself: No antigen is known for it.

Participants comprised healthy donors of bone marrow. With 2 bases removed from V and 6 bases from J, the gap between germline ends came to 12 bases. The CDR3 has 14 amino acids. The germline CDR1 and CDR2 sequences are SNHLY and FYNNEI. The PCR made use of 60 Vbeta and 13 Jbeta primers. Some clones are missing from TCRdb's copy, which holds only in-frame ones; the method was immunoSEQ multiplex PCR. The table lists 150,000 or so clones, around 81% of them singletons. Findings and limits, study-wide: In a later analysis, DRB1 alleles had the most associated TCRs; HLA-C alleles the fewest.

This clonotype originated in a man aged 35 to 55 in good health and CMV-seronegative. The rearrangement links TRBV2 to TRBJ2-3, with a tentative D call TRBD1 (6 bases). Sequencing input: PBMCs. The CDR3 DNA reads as TGTGCCAGCAGTGAAATGCAGGGGCGGGATACGCAGTATTTT. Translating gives CASSEMQGRDTQYF.